One T cell receptor beta chain is described in this entry. Its specificity is not known. The data are from a study of cytomegalovirus exposure and HLA in healthy donors. Study information: Unique TCRs numbering roughly 85 million, obtained from HLA-typed donors, made up an early data release. Study outcomes and limitations: Analysis was performed later, and it showed HLA-associated TCR beta chains to be more clonally expanded than equally common others. In a later analysis, across HLA loci, associated TCR counts were highest for DRB1, lowest for HLA-C. Most CMV-associated TCR beta chains appeared HLA-restricted in a later analysis.

A multiplex PCR was run with 60 Vbeta primers and 13 Jbeta primers. Measured with immunoSEQ multiplex PCR; TCRdb has only the in-frame clones, and not every one. The repertoire holds roughly 86,000 clones, with around 66% as singletons. The germline CDR1 and CDR2 sequences are MNHEY and SMNVEV (reference sequence). The trim removed 6 bases at V and 1 base at J, leaving 12 bases unmatched. This CDR3 region has 17 residues. The material sequenced was PBMCs. The chain is built from TRBV27 and TRBJ2-4, with 7 bases that match TRBD2. The source of this sequence is a man aged 25 to 45 in good health and CMV-seronegative. The CDR3 protein is CASSPLRGDKAKNIQYF. Written as DNA, the CDR3 is TGTGCCAGCAGCCCACTCCGGGGGGATAAGGCCAAAAACATTCAGTACTTC.